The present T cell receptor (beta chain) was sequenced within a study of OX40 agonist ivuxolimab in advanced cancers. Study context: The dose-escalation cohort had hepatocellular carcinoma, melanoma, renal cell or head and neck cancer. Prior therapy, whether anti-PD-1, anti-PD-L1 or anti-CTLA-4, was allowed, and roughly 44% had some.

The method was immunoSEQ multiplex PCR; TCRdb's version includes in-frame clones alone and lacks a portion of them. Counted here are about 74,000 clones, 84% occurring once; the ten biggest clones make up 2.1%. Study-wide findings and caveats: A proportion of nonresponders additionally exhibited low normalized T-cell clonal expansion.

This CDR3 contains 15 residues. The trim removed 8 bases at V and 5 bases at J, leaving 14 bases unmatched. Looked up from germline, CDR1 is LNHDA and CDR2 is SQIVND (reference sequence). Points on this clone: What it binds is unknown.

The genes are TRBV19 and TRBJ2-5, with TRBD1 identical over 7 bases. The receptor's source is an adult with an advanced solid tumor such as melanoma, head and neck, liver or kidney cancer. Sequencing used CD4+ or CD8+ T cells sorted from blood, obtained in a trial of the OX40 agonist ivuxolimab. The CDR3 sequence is CASSPLQGITETQYF. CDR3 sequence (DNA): TGTGCCAGTTCGCCCTTACAGGGGATTACCGAGACCCAGTACTTC.